The 4 T cell receptor beta chains below all came from one sample that was sequenced in a study of T cells in Graves' hyperthyroidism and ophthalmopathy. RNA transcripts gave rise to amplified TCR beta CDR3 regions. Researchers ran a first-round RT-PCR on the TCR CDR3 using the HTBI primer set. One entry per CDR3 protein results from TCRdb running MiXCR on the multiplex PCR reads. This repertoire shows a few hundred thousand distinct CDR3 sequences, roughly 50% found once; its top ten account for approximately 8.4%. Sequencing was carried out using peripheral blood or thyroid tissue (not recorded which). Receptors were obtained from a woman between 18 and 30 years old with Graves' hyperthyroidism.

At least ten counts were recorded for this clonotype. The V call is TRBV29-1, the J call TRBJ1-2; 7 bases map to TRBD1. This CDR3 has 16 amino acids. Germline CDR1 SQVTM, CDR2 ANQGSEA. V shed 0 bases, J shed 4 bases, and the junction held 11 bases outside the gene matches. The CDR3 spells CSVEDQGQIEVYGYTF. In DNA form, the CDR3 reads TGCAGCGTTGAAGATCAGGGACAGATAGAAGTCTATGGCTACACCTTC.

In its sample, this clonotype was seen many times. Lacking the conserved final phenylalanine or tryptophan, this CDR3 likely reflects a read error. Because the CDR3's place on the DNA is in doubt, the DNA is left out and the CDR3 is given as listed by TCRdb. This chain connects TRBV9 to TRBJ1-2. The CDR3 is 10 amino acids in total, end residues counted. CDR1 and CDR2 (germline): SGDLS, YYNGEE. CDR3 region: CASRADGPWI.

About this clonotype itself: At one end the junction does not follow the germline gene, possibly because of a read error. The chain uses TRBV10-3 and TRBJ2-5; D is perhaps TRBD1 or TRBD2 (6 bases each). Germline CDR1 ENHRY, CDR2 SYGVKD. This CDR3 has 12 residues. CDR3 sequence: CAISGGREIQYF. CDR3 coding DNA: TGCGCCATCAGTGGGGGGCGTGAGATCCAGTACTTC.

The chain links TRBV7-2 to TRBJ2-7; D might be TRBD2 (5 bases). V was pared by 1 base and J by 7 bases, with 11 bases between. Germline loops: CDR1 SGHTA, CDR2 FQGNSA. This CDR3 comprises 13 residues. The CDR3, as DNA: TGTGCCAGCAGCTTAGGGGTTCGGGGTGAGCAGTACTTC. Protein product: CASSLGVRGEQYF.